This TCR beta chain was identified in a study of blood T cell repertoires in COVID-19. Turning to the study itself: Nucleic acid was either cDNA or gDNA, and it came from T cells, B-cell-depleted T cells, or PBMCs.

All enrollees were about 18 to 89 years old and from fewer than 30 US areas. All exposed participants met a person with COVID-19 within 2 weeks before entering the study. Using immunoSEQ multiplex PCR, the repertoire was profiled, and TCRdb retains in-frame clones only, with some absent. This table holds 150,000 or so clones, about nine tenths found once. J was trimmed by 3 bases and V by 4 bases; bases with no gene match: 11. Per germline, CDR1 MDHEN and CDR2 SYDVKM. The CDR3 is 17 residues long. The rearrangement joins TRBV28 to TRBJ2-1; 8 nucleotides align to TRBD2. Sequenced input: PBMCs or T cells enriched from blood (not recorded which). This TCR was sampled from a woman aged 40-49 years who had been exposed to COVID-19. Written as DNA, the CDR3 is TGTGCCAGCAGTTCCCCCCGGGTAGCGGGAAACTACAATGAGCAGTTCTTC. Translation: CASSSPRVAGNYNEQFF.